This T cell receptor (beta chain) is from a study of T cells expressing NK-cell markers. From its re-call of the 5' RACE reads, TCRdb lists each CDR3 protein once, without DNA. The table lists 4,500 to 7,000 distinct CDR3 sequences. The CDR3 is 17 amino acids. From germline, CDR1 is DFQATT and CDR2 SNEGSKA (reference sequence). The sequence derives from a man aged 18 to 30 in good health. The source material was blood T cells: a sorted CD56 or NKG2C T cell subset, CD4+ or CD8+ T cells, or bulk PBMC T cells (not recorded which). The V gene is TRBV20-1, the J gene TRBJ2-5; TCRdb proposes TRBD2, but this gene call is untestable without DNA. CDR3 in amino acids: CSAILVGLAVTQETQYF.